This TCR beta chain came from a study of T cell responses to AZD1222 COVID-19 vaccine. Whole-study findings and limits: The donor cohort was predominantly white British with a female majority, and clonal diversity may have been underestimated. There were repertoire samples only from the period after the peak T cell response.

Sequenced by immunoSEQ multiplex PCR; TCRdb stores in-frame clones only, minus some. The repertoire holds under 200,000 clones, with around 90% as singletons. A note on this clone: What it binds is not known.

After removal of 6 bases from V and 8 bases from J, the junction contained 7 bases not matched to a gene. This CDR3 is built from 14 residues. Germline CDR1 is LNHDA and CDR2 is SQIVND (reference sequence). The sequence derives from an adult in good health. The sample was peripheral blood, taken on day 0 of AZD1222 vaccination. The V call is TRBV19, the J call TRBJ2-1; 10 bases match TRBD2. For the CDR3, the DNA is TGTGCCAGTAGGAACTCGGGACTAGCGTATGAGCAGTTCTTC. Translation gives CASRNSGLAYEQFF.